These 21 T cell receptor beta chains share one sample of origin, sequenced in a study of blood T cell repertoires in COVID-19. This table comes from immunoSEQ multiplex PCR, and its TCRdb copy is limited to in-frame clones, with some not included. The table shows over 200,000 clones, with more than 80% occurring only once. Sequenced input: peripheral blood. The receptors were sampled from a woman younger than 45 with COVID-19, enrolled during active disease.

The chain has TRBV11-2 and TRBJ2-5; D possibly corresponds to TRBD2 (5 bases). Germline CDR1 reads SGHAT; CDR2 reads FQNNGV. CDR3 length: 14 residues. Trimming pared 1 base from V and 5 bases from J, leaving 11 bases between. DNA for the CDR3: TGTGCCAGCAGCTTAGTAGCTAGCTGGGAGACCCAGTACTTC. Translated: CASSLVASWETQYF.

This clone appeared once. The V call is TRBV29-1, the J call TRBJ2-4, with 11 bases that match TRBD2. CDR3 length: 15 amino acids. Per the germline V gene, CDR1 is SQVTM and CDR2 is ANQGSEA. V trimming: 4 bases; J trimming: 0 bases; junction bases outside the gene matches: 2. For the CDR3, the DNA is TGCAGCGTTGTAGCGGGAGGGGCAGCCAAAAACATTCAGTACTTC. It is translated as CSVVAGGAAKNIQYF.

The rearrangement links TRBV19 to TRBJ1-5; D gene unclear. The germline V and J ends were trimmed by 0 bases and 6 bases, with 9 bases remaining between them. There are 14 residues in the CDR3. CDR1 and CDR2 (germline): LNHDA, SQIVND (reference sequence). The CDR3 reads CASSIDLFGQPQHF. CDR3 sequence (DNA): TGTGCCAGTAGTATAGATCTATTCGGTCAGCCCCAGCATTTT. Complete variable domain (other parts from reference TRBV19 and TRBJ1-5): DGGITQSPKYLFRKEGQNVTLSCEQNLNHDAMYWYRQDPGQGLRLIYYSQIVNDFQKGDIAEGYSVSREKKESFPLTVTSAQKNPTAFYLCASSIDLFGQPQHFGDGTRLSIL.

The chain uses TRBV5-4 and TRBJ2-2, with 9 nucleotides matching TRBD2. With 0 bases clipped from V and 7 bases from J, the junction kept 10 bases outside the gene matches. The germline gives CDR1 SGHNT, CDR2 YYREEE (reference sequence). This CDR3 is 17 amino acids long. CDR3 residues: CASSLAGVAGEVGELFF. The CDR3 DNA reads TGTGCCAGCAGCTTGGCCGGGGTAGCGGGGGAAGTCGGGGAGCTGTTTTTT.

The chain links TRBV5-4 to TRBJ1-1; TRBD1 matches 9 bases. The germline V gene encodes CDR1 SGHNT and CDR2 YYREEE (reference sequence). The junction had 12 bases not matched to a gene; V was cut back by 5 bases and J by 4 bases. The length of the CDR3 is 16 residues. The CDR3 bases are TGTGCCAGCAGTAGAATAACAGGGGGCAGAGGCACTGAAGCTTTCTTT. Its translation is CASSRITGGRGTEAFF.

J is TRBJ2-1 and V is TRBV5-4, with D perhaps TRBD1 (6 bases). The CDR3 is 15 residues long. The germline V and J ends were trimmed by 0 bases and 10 bases, with 17 bases remaining between them. The V gene's germline CDR1 is SGHNT and CDR2 YYREEE (reference sequence). The CDR3 sequence: CASSLASKGHQEQFF. Here the CDR3 DNA reads TGTGCCAGCAGCTTGGCCTCAAAGGGACATCAGGAGCAGTTCTTC.

This sequence joins TRBV20-1 and TRBJ2-7, with D hard to call. Trimming stripped 3 bases from V and 0 bases from J, with 9 bases between. The CDR3 spans 13 residues. Germline V gene sequence: CDR1 DFQATT, CDR2 SNEGSKA (reference sequence). The CDR3 reads CSASEYSSYEQYF. The CDR3, as DNA: TGCAGTGCTAGTGAATACAGCTCCTACGAGCAGTACTTC.

The chain has TRBV18 and TRBJ2-7, with D possibly matching TRBD2 (7 bases). The CDR3 consists of 14 residues. Trimming removed 5 bases from V and 1 base from J, with 12 bases in between. Per the germline V gene, CDR1 is KGHSH and CDR2 is LQKENI. The CDR3 region is CASSAQGGSYEQYF. The CDR3 nucleotides are TGTGCCAGCTCAGCACAGGGAGGGTCCTACGAGCAGTACTTC.

The chain couples TRBV27 to TRBJ2-3; 8 positions agree with TRBD2. Germline-derived CDR1 and CDR2 are MNHEY and SMNVEV (reference sequence). This CDR3 has 14 residues. V shed 3 bases, J shed 8 bases, and the junction held 7 bases outside the gene matches. The CDR3 loop reads CASSFGGADGTQYF. In DNA form, the CDR3 reads TGTGCCAGCAGTTTCGGGGGGGCCGACGGTACGCAGTATTTT.

CDR3 in amino acids: CASRRDRGRSGELFF. Here the CDR3 DNA reads TGTGCCAGCAGGCGGGACAGGGGTCGAAGCGGGGAGCTGTTTTTT. V usage is TRBV6-6 and J usage is TRBJ2-2; TRBD1 aligns across 10 bases. V gave up 6 bases and J gave up 7 bases; unmatched junction bases: 8. The germline gives CDR1 MNHNY, CDR2 SVGAGI (reference sequence). The CDR3 is made up of 15 amino acids.

The chain employs TRBV2 and TRBJ2-7, with 8 bases aligning to TRBD1. Germline CDR1 and CDR2: SNHLY and FYNNEI. This CDR3 has 15 residues. The ends lost 3 bases at V and 4 bases at J; junction bases unmatched: 8. CDR3 sequence (DNA): TGTGCCAGCAGTGAGTCGGGACAGGAGTTTTACGAGCAGTACTTC. This codes for CASSESGQEFYEQYF.

The rearrangement joins TRBV12-1 to TRBJ2-1; the table's TRBD2 call for D was not verified on the DNA. TRBV12-1 is assigned pseudogene status. The CDR3 length is 22 residues. CDR3 residues: CASSFVRALAVRKGYSYNEQFF. CDR3 nucleotide sequence: TGTGCCAGCAGCTTTGTGAGGGCCCTAGCGGTCCGAAAGGGGTACTCCTACAATGAGCAGTTCTTC.

For the CDR3, the DNA is TGTGCCTGGAGCGCGACGGGACAACTAAAGGACTATGGCTACACCTTC. It is translated as CAWSATGQLKDYGYTF. The rearrangement joins TRBV30 to TRBJ1-2; D possibly corresponds to TRBD1 (6 bases). The CDR3 sequence is 16 residues long. Between the trimmed V and J ends, which lost 3 bases and 3 bases, there was a span of 20 bases. Germline CDR1 reads GTSNPN; CDR2 reads SVGIG (reference sequence).

J is TRBJ2-7 and V is TRBV5-4, with D possibly matching TRBD2 (7 bases). The germline V and J ends were trimmed by 0 bases and 0 bases, with 10 bases remaining between them. CDR3 length: 15 amino acids. Germline V CDR1 and CDR2: SGHNT, YYREEE (reference sequence). The CDR3, as DNA: TGTGCCAGCAGCTTGGCGGGGGGCTCCTCCTACGAGCAGTACTTC. Amino acids: CASSLAGGSSYEQYF.

This chain links TRBV15 with TRBJ1-6; 7 positions match TRBD1. The CDR3 contains 17 residues. Germline loops: CDR1 LNHNV, CDR2 YYDKDF (reference sequence). V lost 0 bases and J lost 2; bases outside the gene matches: 4. Here the CDR3 reads CATSRETGATYNSPLHF. The CDR3 region has the DNA TGTGCCACCAGCAGAGAAACAGGGGCAACCTATAATTCACCCCTCCACTTT.

The V gene is TRBV13, the J gene TRBJ1-1; D is possibly TRBD1 (6 bases). Germline-derived CDR1 and CDR2 are PRHDT and FYEKMQ (reference sequence). The CDR3 spans 19 residues. With 0 bases removed from V and 1 base from J, the gap between germline ends came to 21 bases. The CDR3 reads CASSLGGGGSRRTNTEAFF. CDR3 DNA sequence: TGTGCCAGCAGCTTAGGAGGGGGAGGGAGTAGACGGACGAACACTGAAGCTTTCTTT.

The rearrangement links TRBV30 to TRBJ2-7; D remains unclear. CDR3 length equals 12 residues. V lost 3 bases and J lost 3, with 9 bases in between. The germline V gene encodes CDR1 GTSNPN and CDR2 SVGIG (reference sequence). CDR3 DNA sequence: TGTGCCTGGAGCAACAGTGGCTACGAGCAGTACTTC. Its protein product is CAWSNSGYEQYF.

This clone occurred once. The V and J genes are TRBV30 and TRBJ1-1, with a possible D match to TRBD1 (5 bases). Germline CDR1 reads GTSNPN; CDR2 reads SVGIG (reference sequence). Trimming pared 3 bases from V and 3 bases from J, leaving 23 bases between. The CDR3 is 17 residues long. The CDR3, as DNA: TGTGCCTGGAGGTCGGGTGGACACGGATGGTTGGACACTGAAGCTTTCTTT. This gives the protein CAWRSGGHGWLDTEAFF.

The V gene is TRBV2, the J gene TRBJ2-1; 8 bases align to TRBD1. The ends lost 5 bases at V and 6 bases at J; junction bases unmatched: 9. CDR1 and CDR2 from the germline V gene are SNHLY and FYNNEI. The CDR3 runs 15 residues. CDR3 sequence reads: CASSPYRGSGNEQFF. CDR3 DNA: TGTGCCAGCAGTCCTTACAGGGGGTCGGGCAATGAGCAGTTCTTC. Using reference TRBV2 and TRBJ2-1 for the parts outside the CDR3, the full variable domain is EPEVTQTPSHQVTQMGQEVILRCVPISNHLYFYWYRQILGQKVEFLVSFYNNEISEKSEIFDDQFSVERPDGSNFTLKIRSTKLEDSAMYFCASSPYRGSGNEQFFGPGTRLTVL.

The rearrangement joins TRBV2 to TRBJ1-5, with 7 bases fitting TRBD1. Germline values: CDR1 SNHLY, CDR2 FYNNEI. V dropped 0 bases and J dropped 7; count of bases not matched to a gene: 6. The CDR3 spans 15 residues. CDR3 DNA sequence: TGTGCCAGCAGTGAAGCGGTGGCAGGGGGACAGCCCCAGCATTTT. It encodes CASSEAVAGGQPQHF.

This clone appeared a few times. V and J are TRBV15 and TRBJ2-1; D is possibly TRBD2 (5 bases). The CDR3 is made up of 14 amino acids. The germline gives CDR1 LNHNV, CDR2 YYDKDF (reference sequence). Trimming took 5 bases from V and 4 from J, leaving 12 bases between them. This chain's CDR3 is CATSSQTGYNEQFF. In DNA form, the CDR3 reads TGTGCCACCAGCTCCCAGACGGGATACAATGAGCAGTTCTTC.